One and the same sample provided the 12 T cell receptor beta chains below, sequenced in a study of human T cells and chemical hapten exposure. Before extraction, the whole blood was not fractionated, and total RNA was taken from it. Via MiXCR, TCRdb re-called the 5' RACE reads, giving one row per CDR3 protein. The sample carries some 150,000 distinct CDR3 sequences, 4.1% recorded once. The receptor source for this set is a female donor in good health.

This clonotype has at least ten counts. The CDR3 DNA follows: TGTGCCAGCAGCCTTAAAAGCTGGAGACAAGATTCACCCCTCCACTTT. As protein: CASSLKSWRQDSPLHF. The chain combines TRBV14 with TRBJ1-6; D not resolved. The CDR3 contains 16 residues. V was pared by 4 bases and J by 8 bases, with 18 bases between. CDR1 is SGHDN and CDR2 is FVKESK in the germline V gene.

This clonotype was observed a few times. In DNA, the CDR3 is TGTGCCAGCAGCTCCACAGGGGTTTGGTCCAATGAGCAGTTCTTC. Translation gives CASSSTGVWSNEQFF. The chain has TRBV5-4 and TRBJ2-1; 7 bases fit TRBD1. The CDR3 has 15 amino acids. The V gene's germline CDR1 is SGHNT and CDR2 YYREEE (reference sequence). The J segment lost 6 bases and the V segment lost 3 bases, leaving 9 bases of the junction unmatched.

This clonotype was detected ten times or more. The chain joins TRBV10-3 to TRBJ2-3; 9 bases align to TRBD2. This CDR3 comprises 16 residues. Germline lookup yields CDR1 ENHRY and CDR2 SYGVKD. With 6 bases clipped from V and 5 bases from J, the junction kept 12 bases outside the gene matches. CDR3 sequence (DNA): TGTGCCATCAGCCAACCCAGCGGGGGGCGGGTAGATACGCAGTATTTT. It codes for CAISQPSGGRVDTQYF.

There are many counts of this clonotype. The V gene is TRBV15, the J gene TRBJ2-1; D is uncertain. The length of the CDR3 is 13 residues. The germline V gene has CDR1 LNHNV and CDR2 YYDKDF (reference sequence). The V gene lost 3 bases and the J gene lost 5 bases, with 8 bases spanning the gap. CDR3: CATSRGLNNEQFF. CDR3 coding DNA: TGTGCCACCAGCAGGGGCCTTAACAATGAGCAGTTCTTC.

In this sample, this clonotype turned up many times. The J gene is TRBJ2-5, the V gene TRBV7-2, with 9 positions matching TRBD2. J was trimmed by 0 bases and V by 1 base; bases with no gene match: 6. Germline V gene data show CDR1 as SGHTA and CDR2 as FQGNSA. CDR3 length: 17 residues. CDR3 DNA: TGTGCCAGCAGCTTAGTGTGGGTAGCGGGGGACCAAGAGACCCAGTACTTC. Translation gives CASSLVWVAGDQETQYF.

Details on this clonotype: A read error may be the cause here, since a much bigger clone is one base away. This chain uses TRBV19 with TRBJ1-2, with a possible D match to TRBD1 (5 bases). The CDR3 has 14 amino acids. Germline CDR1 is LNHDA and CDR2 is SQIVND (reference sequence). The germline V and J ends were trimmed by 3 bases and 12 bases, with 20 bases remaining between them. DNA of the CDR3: TGTGCCAGTAGTATCGGAATTGGTTTTAGGGGCGACACCTTC. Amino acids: CASSIGIGFRGDTF.

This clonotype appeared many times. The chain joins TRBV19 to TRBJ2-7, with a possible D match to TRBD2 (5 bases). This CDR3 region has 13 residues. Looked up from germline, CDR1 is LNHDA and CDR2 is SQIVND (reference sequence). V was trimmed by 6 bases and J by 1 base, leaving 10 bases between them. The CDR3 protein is CASSPGISYEQYF. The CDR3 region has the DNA TGTGCCAGTAGCCCCGGGATATCCTACGAGCAGTACTTC.

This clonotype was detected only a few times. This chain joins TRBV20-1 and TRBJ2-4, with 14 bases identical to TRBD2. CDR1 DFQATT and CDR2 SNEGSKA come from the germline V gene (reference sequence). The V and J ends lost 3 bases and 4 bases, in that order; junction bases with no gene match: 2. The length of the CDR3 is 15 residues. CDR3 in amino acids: CSASRLAGGKNIQYF. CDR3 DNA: TGCAGTGCTAGTCGACTAGCGGGGGGGAAAAACATTCAGTACTTC.

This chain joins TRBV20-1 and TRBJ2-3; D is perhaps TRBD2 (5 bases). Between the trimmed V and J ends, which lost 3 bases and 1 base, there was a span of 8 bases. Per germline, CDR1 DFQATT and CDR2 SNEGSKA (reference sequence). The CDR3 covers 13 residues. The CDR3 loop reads CSASAGGTDTQYF. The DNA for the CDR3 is TGCAGTGCTAGTGCCGGGGGCACAGATACGCAGTATTTT.

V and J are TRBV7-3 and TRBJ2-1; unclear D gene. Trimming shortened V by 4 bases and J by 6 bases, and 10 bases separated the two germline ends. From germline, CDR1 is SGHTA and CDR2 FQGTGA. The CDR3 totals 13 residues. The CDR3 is CASSSRPLNEQFF. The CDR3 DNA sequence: TGTGCCAGCAGCTCGCGCCCCCTCAATGAGCAGTTCTTC.

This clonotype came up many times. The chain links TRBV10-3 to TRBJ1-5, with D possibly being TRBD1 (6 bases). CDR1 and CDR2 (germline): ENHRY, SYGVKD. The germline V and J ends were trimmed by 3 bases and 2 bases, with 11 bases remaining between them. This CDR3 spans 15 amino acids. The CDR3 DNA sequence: TGTGCCATCAGTGATTCCGGGGGCGGCAATCAGCCCCAGCATTTT. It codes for CAISDSGGGNQPQHF.

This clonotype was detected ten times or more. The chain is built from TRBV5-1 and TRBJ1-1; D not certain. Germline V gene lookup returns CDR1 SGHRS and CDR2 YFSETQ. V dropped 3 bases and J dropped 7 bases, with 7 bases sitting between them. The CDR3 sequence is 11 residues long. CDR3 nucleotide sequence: TGCGCCAGCAGCTCGCAGGTTGAAGCTTTCTTT. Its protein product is CASSSQVEAFF.